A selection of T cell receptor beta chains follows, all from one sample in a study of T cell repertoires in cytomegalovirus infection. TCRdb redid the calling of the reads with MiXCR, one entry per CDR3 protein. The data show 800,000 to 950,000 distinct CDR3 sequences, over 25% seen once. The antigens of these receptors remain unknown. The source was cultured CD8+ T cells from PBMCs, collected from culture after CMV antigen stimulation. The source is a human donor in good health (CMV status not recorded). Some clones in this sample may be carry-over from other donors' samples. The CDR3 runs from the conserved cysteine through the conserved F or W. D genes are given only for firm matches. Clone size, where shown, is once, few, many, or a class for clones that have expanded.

CASSMQDTGELFF,TGTGCCAGCAGTATGCAGGACACCGGGGAGCTGTTTTTT,NA,TRBJ2-2,NA,TRBV28
CASSLAGYGGYTF,TGTGCCAGCAGTTTAGCGGGGTACGGCGGCTACACCTTC,many,TRBJ1-2,NA,TRBV12-3/TRBV12-4
CASSPSNYGYTF,TGCGCCAGCAGCCCATCTAACTATGGCTACACCTTC,few,TRBJ1-2,NA,TRBV10-2
CASSQRDRGREEQFF,TGCGCCAGCAGCCAGAGGGACAGGGGGCGCGAGGAGCAGTTCTTC,NA,TRBJ2-1,TRBD1,TRBV4-3
CASSYSSSGGSTDTQYF,TGTGCCAGCAGTTACTCTTCGAGCGGGGGTAGCACAGATACGCAGTATTTT,few,TRBJ2-3,TRBD2,TRBV6-5
CASSTTGFPKNIQYF,TGTGCCAGCAGCACGACAGGGTTTCCCAAAAACATTCAGTACTTC,NA,TRBJ2-4,TRBD1,TRBV7-2
CASSFQMTSGGKYEQFF,TGTGCCAGCAGTTTTCAAATGACTAGCGGGGGAAAGTATGAGCAGTTCTTC,NA,TRBJ2-1,TRBD2,TRBV27
CASSYIDEPNEKLFF,TGTGCCAGCAGTTACATTGACGAACCAAACGAAAAACTGTTTTTT,NA,TRBJ1-4,NA,TRBV6-6
CASSPDPTPGELFF,TGCGCCAGCAGCCCGGACCCTACCCCCGGGGAGCTGTTTTTT,few,TRBJ2-2,NA,TRBV4-1
CASTRGPLSPLHF,TGTGCCAGCACCCGGGGGCCTCTCTCACCCCTCCACTTT,NA,TRBJ1-6,NA,TRBV27
CASSQDNGITDTQYF,TGCGCCAGCAGCCAAGATAACGGAATCACAGATACGCAGTATTTT,NA,TRBJ2-3,NA,TRBV4-1
CASSQVTGTSASYEQYF,TGCGCCAGCAGCCAAGTTACCGGGACTAGCGCATCCTACGAGCAGTACTTC,once,TRBJ2-7,TRBD2,TRBV4-1
CASSQGDFSYEQYF,TGCGCCAGCAGCCAAGGGGACTTCTCCTACGAGCAGTACTTC,NA,TRBJ2-7,NA,TRBV4-1
CASTTGSQYEQYF,TGTGCCAGCACCACAGGATCCCAGTACGAGCAGTACTTC,few,TRBJ2-7,NA,TRBV7-9
CASSSPGLALREQFF,TGTGCCAGCAGCTCGCCGGGACTAGCCTTGAGGGAGCAGTTCTTC,NA,TRBJ2-1,TRBD2,TRBV7-2
CASREDVHGEQFF,TGTGCCAGCCGAGAGGACGTCCACGGGGAGCAGTTCTTC,few,TRBJ2-1,NA,TRBV19
CANRRDRGTSTDTQYF,TGTGCCAACAGGCGAGACAGGGGAACTAGCACAGATACGCAGTATTTT,NA,TRBJ2-3,TRBD1,TRBV12-3/TRBV12-4
CAINAGGGDTQYF,TGTGCCATCAACGCGGGGGGAGGGGATACGCAGTATTTT,NA,TRBJ2-3,TRBD2,TRBV10-3
CASSLAAGNGNEQFF,TGTGCCAGCAGCTTGGCGGCAGGGAATGGCAATGAGCAGTTCTTC,NA,TRBJ2-1,NA,TRBV5-4
CASSYGAGAPTGYTF,TGTGCCAGCAGTTACGGGGCAGGGGCTCCTACAGGCTACACCTTC,few,TRBJ1-2,NA,TRBV6-6
CASSLRAGGPTFLTDTQYF,TGTGCCAGCAGTTTACGAGCGGGGGGGCCGACATTCCTCACAGATACGCAGTATTTT,many,TRBJ2-3,TRBD2,TRBV7-2
CASSFTGARNTIYF,TGTGCCAGCAGTTTCACAGGGGCGAGGAACACCATATATTTT,few,TRBJ1-3,TRBD1,TRBV27
CASSYSRGATNEKLFF,TGTGCCAGCAGTTACTCTCGGGGGGCAACTAATGAAAAACTGTTTTTT,few,TRBJ1-4,NA,TRBV6-6
CASTMEGKETQYF,TGTGCCAGCACCATGGAGGGAAAAGAGACCCAGTACTTC,NA,TRBJ2-5,NA,TRBV12-3/TRBV12-4
CASSYLAGGVNEQFF,TGTGCCAGCAGTTATTTAGCGGGGGGGGTCAATGAGCAGTTCTTC,few,TRBJ2-1,TRBD2,TRBV28
CASSRDPPGLAGREQYF,TGTGCCAGTAGTAGAGATCCTCCGGGACTAGCGGGGCGCGAGCAGTACTTC,few,TRBJ2-7,TRBD2,TRBV19